One TCR beta chain is described in this entry. The antigen is unknown. This record comes from a study of cytomegalovirus exposure and HLA in healthy donors. Study-level points and caveats: As a later analysis showed, several of the most significant clusters appeared to be linked to common viral pathogens.

The CDR3 spans 14 residues. V dropped 6 bases and J dropped 9; count of bases not matched to a gene: 9. CDR1 and CDR2 from the germline V gene are LNHDA and SQIVND (reference sequence). 60 Vbeta and 13 Jbeta primers were used in PCR. Assay: immunoSEQ multiplex PCR; the TCRdb copy retains only in-frame clones and omits some. The data contain about 120,000 clones, nearly 80% of them seen just once; the ten biggest clones take up roughly 3.5%. Despite likely unrecorded immune exposures, the donors were nominally healthy at the time of sampling. The chain joins TRBV19 to TRBJ2-4; 9 bases fit TRBD1. Material for sequencing was PBMCs. The TCR sequence derives from a woman aged 25 to 39 in good health and CMV-seropositive. The CDR3 DNA is TGTGCCAGTAGCCCGGGACAGGGTTTGGGCATTCAGTACTTC. It yields the protein CASSPGQGLGIQYF.